The 23 T cell receptor beta chains reported below all come from one sample, sequenced in a study of T cell clonality in common variable immunodeficiency. Study outcomes and limitations: In common variable immunodeficiency, TCR beta chains reportedly carried fewer deletions and N-nucleotide insertions.

Measured with immunoSEQ multiplex PCR; TCRdb has only the in-frame clones, and not every one. The sample includes some 34,000 clones, none of them occurring once. The antigens these receptors bind are not known. What was sequenced was peripheral blood mononuclear cells. These receptors were collected from a human donor with common variable immunodeficiency.

This clone was found many times. The read is 3 residues too short to cover the CDR3 end, so that end is filled in from the germline J gene. The V gene is TRBV5-1, the J gene TRBJ2-1, with 7 bases matching TRBD1. The CDR3 has 14 residues. Germline-derived CDR1 and CDR2 are SGHRS and YFSETQ. V shed 5 bases, J shed 4 bases, and the junction held 6 bases outside the gene matches. The CDR3 DNA, read in part, is TGCGCCAGCAGGTCGGGACAGCCATACAATGAG. Its protein is CASRSGQPYNE. The complete CDR3 sequence is CASRSGQPYNEQFF.

This clone was seen a handful of times. The CDR3 end lies 3 residues beyond the end of the read and is filled in from the germline J gene. This rearrangement joins TRBV2 to TRBJ1-1, with TRBD1 matching 10 bases. This CDR3 contains 12 residues. CDR1 is SNHLY, CDR2 FYNNEI, per germline. CDR3 DNA, as far as it was read: TGTGCCAGTGACAGGGGGCTTAGGGAA. This gives the protein CASDRGLRE. From start to end, the CDR3 is CASDRGLREAFF.

This clone appeared a few times. The read ends 3 residues early relative to the CDR3; the germline J gene fills the gap. The chain uses TRBV20-1 and TRBJ2-3; no clear D gene. The CDR3 runs to 14 residues. The ends were cut back, 0 bases at V and 2 bases at J, with 9 bases in the middle. CDR1 is DFQATT, CDR2 SNEGSKA, per germline (reference sequence). The CDR3 region is CSARDPFFTDTQYF. CDR3 DNA, as far as it was read: TGCAGTGCTAGAGATCCCTTCTTCACAGATACG.

With regard to this clone: The read comes to an end 3 residues before the CDR3 does, leaving the germline J gene to fill in the end. This chain joins TRBV11-1 and TRBJ2-3, with D maybe TRBD2 (6 bases). Germline V gene lookup returns CDR1 SGHAT and CDR2 FQDESV (reference sequence). The ends were cut back, 5 bases at V and 2 bases at J, with 11 bases in the middle. The CDR3 spans 14 residues. The CDR3 DNA, read in part, is TGTGCCAGCAGCCTGGGGGGAAACACAGATACG. Amino acid sequence: CASSLGGNTDT. The CDR3, in full, reads CASSLGGNTDTQYF.

On this clone itself: Coverage ceases 3 residues before the CDR3 finishes, and the germline J gene fills in the end. The V gene is TRBV7-3, the J gene TRBJ1-2; 8 bases are shared with TRBD1. The V gene's germline CDR1 is SGHTA and CDR2 FQGTGA. This CDR3 is built from 13 residues. V was pared by 3 bases and J by 6 bases, with 3 bases of the junction left unmatched. The DNA read from the CDR3 is TGTGCCAGCAGCTTTCAGACAGGGGATGGC. As protein: CASSFQTGDG. The complete CDR3 reads CASSFQTGDGYTF.

This clone appeared a few times. The sequenced fragment ends 3 residues before the CDR3 boundary, so the rest is inferred from the germline J gene. The V gene is TRBV7-9, the J gene TRBJ2-3, with D unresolved. The germline CDR1 and CDR2 sequences are SEHNR and FQNEAQ (reference sequence). The length of the CDR3 is 12 residues. The CDR3 sequence: CASSLGARPQYF. The sequenced CDR3 bases are TGTGCCAGCAGCTTAGGGGCCAGACCG.

This clone occurred many times. Partial CDR3 DNA: TGTGCCAGCTCACCGGGTAGGGATAGCGCCGAG. Its protein is CASSPGRDSAE. From start to end, the CDR3 is CASSPGRDSAEQYF. The chain carries TRBV18 and TRBJ2-7, with TRBD2 as a possible D gene (5 bases). The read comes to an end 3 residues before the CDR3 does, leaving the germline J gene to fill in the end. Trimming removed 3 bases from V and 6 bases from J, with 15 bases in between. The CDR3 runs to 14 residues. CDR1 is KGHSH, CDR2 LQKENI, per germline. Combining the CDR3 with reference TRBV18 and TRBJ2-7 gives the whole variable domain NAGVMQNPRHLVRRRGQEARLRCSPMKGHSHVYWYRQLPEEGLKFMVYLQKENIIDESGMPKERFSAEFPKEGPSILRIQQVVRGDSAAYFCASSPGRDSAEQYFGPGTRLTVT.

Notes on this clone: The read halts 3 residues ahead of the CDR3 end, with the missing end drawn from the germline J gene. The rearrangement joins TRBV18 to TRBJ2-1, with TRBD2 as a possible D gene (5 bases). There are 16 residues in the CDR3. Trimming removed 0 bases at V and 6 bases at J, with 15 bases between. Germline CDR1 reads KGHSH; CDR2 reads LQKENI. The chain's CDR3 is CASSPPARGSGNEQFF. The part of the CDR3 DNA that was read is TGTGCCAGCTCACCACCGGCCCGTGGGAGCGGCAATGAG.

A remark on this clone: The missing CDR3 end, 3 residues past where the read stops, is filled in from the germline J gene. The chain carries TRBV20-1 and TRBJ2-1; 14 positions agree with TRBD2. There are 17 residues in the CDR3. Germline values: CDR1 DFQATT, CDR2 SNEGSKA (reference sequence). Germline trimming cut 2 bases from V and 2 bases from J; bases unmatched to any gene: 5. The sequenced part of the CDR3 DNA is TGCAGTGCTAGACGACTAGCGGGAGGGCCCACCTACAATGAG. Encoded protein: CSARRLAGGPTYNE. The full CDR3 reads CSARRLAGGPTYNEQFF.

In its sample, this clone was seen a few times. Partial CDR3 DNA: TGTGCCAGCTCACCACCGACGAACAGGGGATTGGAGACC. Translated, it gives CASSPPTNRGLET. The entire CDR3 protein is CASSPPTNRGLETQYF. The genes are TRBV18 and TRBJ2-5; 7 nucleotides match TRBD1. The sequenced fragment ends 3 residues before the CDR3 boundary, so the rest is inferred from the germline J gene. V shed 0 bases, J shed 5 bases, and the junction held 9 bases outside the gene matches. The germline CDR1 and CDR2 sequences are KGHSH and LQKENI. The CDR3 consists of 16 residues.

This clone was detected a few times. The missing CDR3 end, 3 residues past where the read stops, is filled in from the germline J gene. This chain connects TRBV7-9 to TRBJ2-5; 7 bases agree with TRBD1. The CDR3 is made up of 15 amino acids. With 1 base clipped from V and 6 bases from J, the junction kept 8 bases outside the gene matches. Germline CDR1 SEHNR, CDR2 FQNEAQ (reference sequence). The covered CDR3 bases are TGTGCCAGCAGCTTAGGGGACAGTTGGAAGCAGACC. Translated: CASSLGDSWKQT. The full CDR3 reads CASSLGDSWKQTQYF.

This clone has at least ten counts. The read finishes 3 residues shy of the CDR3 end, and the germline J gene is used to complete it. The chain has TRBV7-9 and TRBJ1-1; D not certain. Per germline, CDR1 SEHNR and CDR2 FQNEAQ (reference sequence). The CDR3 has 12 amino acids. Trimming removed 5 bases at V and 3 bases at J, with 7 bases between. CDR3 bases read: TGTGCCAGCAGCCAATCGGACACTGAA. As protein: CASSQSDTE. The complete CDR3 sequence is CASSQSDTEAFF.

This clone was seen repeatedly, ten times or more. The CDR3 extends 3 residues past the end of the read, so its final part is completed from the germline J gene. The chain links TRBV20-1 to TRBJ2-5; 7 bases fit TRBD2. J was trimmed by 5 bases and V by 3 bases; bases with no gene match: 6. CDR3 size: 13 residues. Germline V gene lookup returns CDR1 DFQATT and CDR2 SNEGSKA (reference sequence). CDR3 bases read: TGCAGTGCTAGCCGGGAGGCGGGTGAGACC. This codes for CSASREAGET. The whole CDR3 protein is CSASREAGETQYF.

On this clone itself: The CDR3 end falls 3 residues outside the read, so it is completed with the germline J gene. The chain carries TRBV7-3 and TRBJ1-4, with D unresolved. Germline-derived CDR1 and CDR2 are SGHTA and FQGTGA. V was cut by 2 bases and J by 4 bases, with 11 bases left in between. This CDR3 region has 15 residues. The part of the CDR3 DNA that was read is TGTGCCAGCAGCTTAGCCCCAGATCGTAATGAAAAA. It specifies CASSLAPDRNEK. The CDR3 in full is CASSLAPDRNEKLFF.

In its sample, this clone was seen a few times. From the germline J gene comes the end of the CDR3, since the read stops 3 residues before it. The chain uses TRBV30 and TRBJ1-5; 10 bases match TRBD1. The CDR3 loop spans 16 amino acids. Losses at the gene ends were 2 bases for V and 2 bases for J; bases not matched to a gene: 6. Germline V lookup: CDR1 GTSNPN, CDR2 SVGIG (reference sequence). The CDR3 loop reads CAWSPTGTGGNQPQHF. The sequenced CDR3 bases are TGTGCCTGGAGTCCTACCGGGACAGGGGGCAATCAGCCC. The whole variable domain, remainder taken from reference TRBV30 and TRBJ1-5, is SQTIHQWPATLVQPVGSPLSLECTVEGTSNPNLYWYRQAAGRGLQLLFYSVGIGQISSEVPQNLSASRPQDRQFILSSKKLLLSDSGFYLCAWSPTGTGGNQPQHFGDGTRLSIL.

Only a few counts were recorded for this clone. The CDR3 extends 3 residues past the end of the read, so its final part is completed from the germline J gene. J is TRBJ2-3 and V is TRBV7-8; D is unclear. The CDR3 has 14 residues. CDR1 and CDR2 (germline): SGHVS, FQNEAQ. Trimming pared 1 base from V and 6 bases from J, leaving 11 bases between. The sequenced part of the CDR3 DNA is TGTGCCAGCAGCTTAGTTCAGTTTACGGATACG. Its protein is CASSLVQFTDT. The CDR3 as a whole reads CASSLVQFTDTQYF.

This clone counts as medium-sized. The CDR3 goes on 3 residues after the read ends, and that part is filled in from the germline J gene. The gene calls are TRBV2 and TRBJ1-6, with TRBD1 identical over 7 bases. Germline-derived CDR1 and CDR2 are SNHLY and FYNNEI. The CDR3 is made up of 15 amino acids. CDR3 amino acids: CASSEGQGVTAALHF. CDR3 DNA (partial): TGTGCCAGCAGTGAAGGGCAGGGGGTGACCGCGGCC.

This clone was seen at least ten times. The read comes to an end 3 residues before the CDR3 does, leaving the germline J gene to fill in the end. The rearrangement links TRBV7-2 to TRBJ1-1; D is perhaps TRBD1 (5 bases). The germline V gene encodes CDR1 SGHTA and CDR2 FQGNSA. This CDR3 region has 13 residues. Incomplete CDR3 DNA: TGTGCCAGCAGCCGCCCGACAGCCCCGGAA. This codes for CASSRPTAPE. The full CDR3 protein is CASSRPTAPEAFF.

This clone was counted ten times or more. With the read ending 3 residues before the CDR3 end, the germline J gene is used to fill in that end. The gene calls are TRBV19 and TRBJ2-3; a possible D gene is TRBD1 (5 bases). The CDR3 loop spans 14 amino acids. CDR1 is LNHDA and CDR2 is SQIVND in the germline V gene (reference sequence). The germline V and J ends were trimmed by 5 bases and 5 bases, with 14 bases remaining between them. CDR3 DNA, as far as it was read: TGTGCCAGTAGTCAGGACAAGTTCAAAGATACG. Protein: CASSQDKFKDT. The entire CDR3 protein reads CASSQDKFKDTQYF.

This clone was picked up a small number of times. Read coverage stops 3 residues before the CDR3 terminus; the germline J gene supplies the remainder. The V gene is TRBV6-4, the J gene TRBJ2-7; 8 bases align to TRBD1. This CDR3 spans 14 amino acids. V was clipped by 5 bases and J by 4 bases; unmatched bases: 7. From germline, CDR1 is MRHNA and CDR2 SNTAGT. Incomplete CDR3 DNA: TGTGCCAGCAGTTACGCAGGGGGCAGGTACGAG. Residues: CASSYAGGRYE. The CDR3 as a whole reads CASSYAGGRYEQYF.

On this clone itself: The read ends 3 residues early relative to the CDR3; the germline J gene fills the gap. The V and J genes are TRBV7-9 and TRBJ2-3; 8 bases are a match to TRBD2. CDR3 length equals 15 residues. Germline V CDR1 and CDR2: SEHNR, FQNEAQ (reference sequence). V lost 6 bases to trimming and J lost 6 bases; unmatched junction nucleotides: 11. Here the CDR3 reads CASSNGTRGVDTQYF. The DNA read from the CDR3 is TGTGCCAGCAGTAACGGGACTAGGGGTGTCGATACG.

With respect to this clone: The read finishes 3 residues shy of the CDR3 end, and the germline J gene is used to complete it. This chain joins TRBV7-3 and TRBJ2-3; TRBD2 matches 8 bases. V gave up 6 bases and J gave up 2 bases; unmatched junction bases: 7. The CDR3 extends over 15 amino acids. Germline CDR1 and CDR2: SGHTA and FQGTGA. CDR3 residues: CASRPTSANTDTQYF. CDR3 DNA, as far as it was read: TGTGCCAGCAGACCGACTAGCGCAAACACAGATACG.

A remark on this clone: The read stops 3 residues short of the end of the CDR3; the missing end is completed from the germline J gene. The chain employs TRBV30 and TRBJ1-6, with D unresolved. V was shortened by 0 bases and J by 7 bases, with 7 bases between the two germline ends. The CDR3 extends over 13 amino acids. The germline CDR1 and CDR2 sequences are GTSNPN and SVGIG (reference sequence). The CDR3 sequence is CAWSVLENSPLHF. Partial CDR3 DNA: TGTGCCTGGAGTGTACTAGAGAATTCACCC.